This T cell receptor beta chain was profiled in a study of OX40 agonist ivuxolimab in advanced cancers. Study-wide background: Aged 23 to 79 with a mean of 60 years, they were less than 90% male.

CDR1 SNHLY and CDR2 FYNNEI come from the germline V gene. Deletions cut 1 base from V and 4 bases from J, with 4 bases between. The CDR3 totals 12 residues. Study conclusions and caveats: On average, a greater number of expanded clones characterised CD8+ T cells relative to CD4+.

Assay: immunoSEQ multiplex PCR; the TCRdb copy retains only in-frame clones and omits some. Found here are about 34,000 clones, about four fifths of them singletons; the top ten hold around 2.5%. This clone was seen a few times. Its antigen is currently unknown. The source is an adult with an advanced solid tumor such as melanoma, head and neck, liver or kidney cancer. The sequencing here drew on CD4+ or CD8+ T cells sorted from blood, taken in a trial of the OX40 agonist ivuxolimab. The J gene is TRBJ1-2, the V gene TRBV2, with D unresolved. The CDR3 nucleotides are TGTGCCAGCAGTGAAGGGGGCTATGGCTACACCTTC. Its translation is CASSEGGYGYTF.